Shown below are 13 T cell receptor beta chains from a single sample sequenced in a study of regulatory T cells in long-lasting Graves disease. TCR beta libraries were built with iRepertoire HTBI primers and Arm-PCR of CDR3 regions. TCRdb fed the multiplex PCR reads into MiXCR, producing one record per CDR3 protein. The repertoire holds about 440,000 distinct CDR3 sequences, over 15% seen once, with 20% to 25% in the top ten. Time point in this sample: newly diagnosed GD, antithyroid drugs for less than 3 months. PBMC RNA served as the TCR library source. These data are also associated with another study on T cells in Graves' hyperthyroidism and ophthalmopathy.

Material: peripheral blood mononuclear cells (PBMCs), obtained at new diagnosis, from a patient treated with antithyroid drugs. All receptors come from a woman between 18 and 29 years old with Graves disease.

This clonotype was seen repeatedly, ten times or more. This chain joins TRBV28 and TRBJ2-5; perhaps TRBD1 as D (6 bases). This CDR3 is built from 13 residues. CDR1 and CDR2 from the germline V gene are MDHEN and SYDVKM. The V gene lost 8 bases and the J gene lost 1 base, with 11 bases spanning the gap. CDR3 protein: CASRNRAQETQYF. The DNA of the CDR3 is TGTGCCAGCCGGAACAGGGCCCAAGAGACCCAGTACTTC. Variable domain in full (rest from reference TRBV28 and TRBJ2-5): DVKVTQSSRYLVKRTGEKVFLECVQDMDHENMFWYRQDPGLGLRLIYFSYDVKMKEKGDIPEGYSVSREKKERFSLILESASTNQTSMYLCASRNRAQETQYFGPGTRLLVL.

The V gene is TRBV24-1, the J gene TRBJ2-7; TRBD2 matches at 7 bases. Trimming took 2 bases from V and 6 from J; bases not matched to a gene: 6. The CDR3 sequence is 14 residues long. Germline assignment: CDR1 KGHDR and CDR2 SFDVKD. In nucleotides, the CDR3 is TGTGCCACCAGTGATTCGGGAGGAACATCCGAGCAGTACTTC. This translates into CATSDSGGTSEQYF.

V gene TRBV30 combines with J gene TRBJ2-6, with a weak D call TRBD2 (6 bases). This CDR3 has 16 residues. Germline-derived CDR1 and CDR2 are GTSNPN and SVGIG (reference sequence). Trimming took off 6 bases at V and 0 bases at J, with 15 bases between the two ends. The DNA of the CDR3 is TGTGCCTGTGCGGGACCGGTCCTCTCTGGGGCCAACGTCCTGACTTTC. Translating gives CACAGPVLSGANVLTF.

The sample holds a few counts of this clonotype. One end of the junction does not line up with germline, which may come from a read error. This rearrangement joins TRBV11-2 to TRBJ1-1; 7 bases line up with TRBD1. There are 17 residues in the CDR3. Germline CDR1 is SGHAT and CDR2 is FQNNGV. The CDR3 here is CASSPDRVGSRDTEAFF. CDR3 nucleotide sequence: TGCGCCAGCAGCCCCGACAGGGTCGGATCTAGGGACACTGAAGCTTTCTTT.

This chain uses TRBV20-1 with TRBJ1-6; tentatively, D is TRBD1 (6 bases). Germline V gene lookup returns CDR1 DFQATT and CDR2 SNEGSKA (reference sequence). V was trimmed by 4 bases and J by 4 bases, leaving 17 bases between them. This CDR3 has 16 amino acids. CDR3 DNA: TGCAGTGCTAAATCCGAACAGGGAGTTTATAATTCACCCCTCCACTTT. Encoded protein: CSAKSEQGVYNSPLHF.

This clonotype was recorded many times. The chain joins TRBV29-1 to TRBJ2-5, with D unclear. The germline V and J ends were trimmed by 5 bases and 2 bases, with 12 bases remaining between them. The germline CDR1 and CDR2 sequences are SQVTM and ANQGSEA. The CDR3 is 13 residues long. As DNA, the CDR3 is TGCAGCGTTTGGTCCGGGTCGCAAGAGACCCAGTACTTC. This sequence encodes CSVWSGSQETQYF.

This sequence joins TRBV25-1 and TRBJ2-7; 10 bases fit TRBD1. The trim removed 4 bases at V and 5 bases at J, leaving 11 bases unmatched. The CDR3 totals 16 residues. The germline V gene encodes CDR1 MGHDK and CDR2 SYGVNS. The CDR3 spells CASSGEPGQGLDEQYF. CDR3 in DNA: TGTGCCAGCAGTGGGGAGCCGGGACAGGGGCTCGACGAGCAGTACTTC.

V gene TRBV4-2 combines with J gene TRBJ2-1; D gene unclear. The CDR3 consists of 11 residues. Trimming cost V 0 bases and J 10 bases, with 4 bases left between them. Germline V lookup: CDR1 LGHNA, CDR2 YNFKEQ. This CDR3 is CASSQEGEQFF. The CDR3 DNA reads TGTGCCAGCAGCCAAGAGGGGGAGCAGTTCTTC.

This clonotype showed up many times. The chain employs TRBV6-1 and TRBJ1-1, with 8 bases that match TRBD1. The junction had 6 bases not matched to a gene; V was cut back by 5 bases and J by 4 bases. The CDR3 is made up of 14 amino acids. Germline V gene sequence: CDR1 MNHNS, CDR2 SASEGT. DNA of the CDR3: TGTGCCAGCAGTAACACAGGGGGGGGCACTGAAGCTTTCTTT. It translates to CASSNTGGGTEAFF.

The chain couples TRBV11-2 to TRBJ2-5, with 10 bases that match TRBD2. V lost 0 bases to trimming and J lost 1 base; unmatched junction nucleotides: 2. Germline V gene sequence: CDR1 SGHAT, CDR2 FQNNGV. The CDR3 has 16 amino acids. This CDR3 reads CASSLEASGGQETQYF. For the CDR3, the DNA is TGTGCCAGCAGCTTAGAGGCTAGCGGGGGCCAAGAGACCCAGTACTTC.

In its sample, this clonotype was seen a few times. This chain uses TRBV7-2 with TRBJ2-7; 9 nucleotides match TRBD2. In germline, CDR1 is SGHTA, CDR2 FQGNSA. This CDR3 region has 13 residues. V dropped 6 bases and J dropped 6; count of bases not matched to a gene: 6. CDR3 nucleotide sequence: TGTGCCAGCAGTTTAAGCGGGAGGAGCGAGCAGTACTTC. This gives the protein CASSLSGRSEQYF.

The table lists this clonotype with many counts. This chain connects TRBV5-1 to TRBJ1-1, with unresolved D. The CDR3 contains 13 residues. Germline loops: CDR1 SGHRS, CDR2 YFSETQ. The V end lost 0 bases, the J end lost 5 bases, and 8 bases lay between the germline ends. The CDR3 is CASSLDGSTEAFF. The CDR3 nucleotides read TGCGCCAGCAGCTTGGACGGAAGTACTGAAGCTTTCTTT.

This clonotype was counted many times. The chain carries TRBV12-3 or TRBV12-4 and TRBJ2-7; D might be TRBD1 (6 bases). V was shortened by 3 bases and J by 2 bases, with 17 bases between the two germline ends. This CDR3 is built from 16 residues. The CDR3 reads CASSFQTGRYTYEQYF. In DNA, the CDR3 is TGTGCCAGCAGTTTTCAGACAGGAAGATATACCTACGAGCAGTACTTC.